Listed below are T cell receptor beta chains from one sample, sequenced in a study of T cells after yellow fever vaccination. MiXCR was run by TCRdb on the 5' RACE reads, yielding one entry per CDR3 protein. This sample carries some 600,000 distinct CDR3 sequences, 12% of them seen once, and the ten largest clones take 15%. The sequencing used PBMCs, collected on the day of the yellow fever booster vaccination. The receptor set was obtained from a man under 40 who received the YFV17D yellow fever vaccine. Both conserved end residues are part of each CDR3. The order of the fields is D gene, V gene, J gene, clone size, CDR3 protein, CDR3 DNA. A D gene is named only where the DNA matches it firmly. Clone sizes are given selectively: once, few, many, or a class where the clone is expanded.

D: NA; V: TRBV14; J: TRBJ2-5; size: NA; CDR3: CASSQSLRETQYF; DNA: TGTGCCAGCAGCCAATCACTAAGGGAGACCCAGTACTTC
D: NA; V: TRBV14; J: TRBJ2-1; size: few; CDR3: CASSQVTGSYNEQFF; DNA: TGTGCCAGCAGCCAAGTGACAGGTTCCTACAATGAGCAGTTCTTC
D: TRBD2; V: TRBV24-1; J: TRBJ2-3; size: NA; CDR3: CATSYSIGGTSGRSGTDTQYF; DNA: TGTGCCACCAGTTATTCAATAGGTGGGACTAGCGGGAGGTCCGGCACAGATACGCAGTATTTT
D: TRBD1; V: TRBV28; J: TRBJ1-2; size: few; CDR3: CATTGGSYGYTF; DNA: TGCGCTACAACAGGGGGTAGTTATGGCTACACCTTC
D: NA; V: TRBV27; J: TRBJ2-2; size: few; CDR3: CASTFPGELFF; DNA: TGTGCCAGCACTTTCCCCGGGGAGCTGTTTTTT
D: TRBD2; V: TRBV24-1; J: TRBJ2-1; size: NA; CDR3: CATSDSREGSDEQFF; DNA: TGTGCCACCAGTGATTCGCGGGAGGGCTCGGATGAGCAGTTCTTC
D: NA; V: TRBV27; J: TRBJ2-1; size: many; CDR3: CASSFGTLRNEQFF; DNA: TGTGCCAGCAGTTTTGGGACTCTGCGCAATGAGCAGTTCTTC
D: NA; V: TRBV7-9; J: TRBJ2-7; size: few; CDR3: CASSSPWASYEQYF; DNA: TGTGCCAGCAGCTCACCTTGGGCGTCCTACGAGCAGTACTTC
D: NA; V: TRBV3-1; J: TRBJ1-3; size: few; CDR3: CASSQTGGGAGGNTIYF; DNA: TGTGCCAGCAGCCAAACCGGGGGGGGCGCTGGTGGAAACACCATATATTTT
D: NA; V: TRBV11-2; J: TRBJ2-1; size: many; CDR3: CASSLDSLRNEQFF; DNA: TGTGCCAGCAGCCTGGACTCCCTCAGGAATGAGCAGTTCTTC
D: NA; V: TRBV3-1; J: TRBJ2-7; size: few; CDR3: CASSHSYSYEQYF; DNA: TGTGCCAGCAGCCATTCTTACTCCTACGAGCAGTACTTC
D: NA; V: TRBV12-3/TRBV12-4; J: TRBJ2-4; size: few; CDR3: CASSLVRGGSPLIQYF; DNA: TGTGCCAGCAGTTTAGTAAGAGGAGGGAGTCCATTGATTCAGTACTTC
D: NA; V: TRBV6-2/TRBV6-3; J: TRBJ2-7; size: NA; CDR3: CASTRKQNSYEQYF; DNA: TGTGCCAGCACCCGTAAGCAGAATTCCTACGAGCAGTACTTC
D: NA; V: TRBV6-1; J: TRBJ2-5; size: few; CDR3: CASGAVPEWTQYF; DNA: TGTGCCAGCGGGGCGGTCCCGGAGTGGACCCAGTACTTC
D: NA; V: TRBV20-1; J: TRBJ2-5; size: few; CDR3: CSAARAVQETQYF; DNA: TGCAGTGCTGCTCGGGCGGTACAAGAGACCCAGTACTTC
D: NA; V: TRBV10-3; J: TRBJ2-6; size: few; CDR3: CAITGANVLTF; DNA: TGTGCCATCACTGGGGCCAACGTCCTGACTTTC
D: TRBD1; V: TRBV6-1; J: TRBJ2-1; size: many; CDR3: CASSGDSYNEQFF; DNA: TGTGCCAGCAGCGGGGACAGCTACAATGAGCAGTTCTTC
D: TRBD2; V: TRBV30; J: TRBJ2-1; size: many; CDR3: CAWSVASGAYNEQFF; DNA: TGTGCCTGGAGTGTAGCTAGCGGAGCATACAATGAGCAGTTCTTC
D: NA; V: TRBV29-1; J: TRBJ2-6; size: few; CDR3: CSVLRVAGANVLTF; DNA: TGCAGCGTTCTCAGGGTCGCTGGGGCCAACGTCCTGACTTTC
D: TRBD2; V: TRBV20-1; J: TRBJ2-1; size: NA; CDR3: CCAPGLAGGLNNEQFF; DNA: TGCTGTGCACCGGGACTAGCGGGAGGGCTTAACAATGAGCAGTTCTTC
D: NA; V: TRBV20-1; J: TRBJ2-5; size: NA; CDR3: CSATGVGWWETQYF; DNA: TGCAGTGCTACGGGGGTGGGGTGGTGGGAGACCCAGTACTTC
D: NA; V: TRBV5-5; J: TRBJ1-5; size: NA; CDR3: CASSFLSRDNNQPQHF; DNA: TGTGCCAGCAGCTTCCTCTCTCGGGACAACAATCAGCCCCAGCATTTT
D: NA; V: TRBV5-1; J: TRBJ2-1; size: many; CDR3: CASSLGTPGDEQFF; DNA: TGCGCCAGCAGCTTGGGGACCCCCGGGGATGAGCAGTTCTTC
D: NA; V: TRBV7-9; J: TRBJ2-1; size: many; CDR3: CASSVAFDEQFF; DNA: TGTGCCAGCAGCGTGGCGTTCGATGAGCAGTTCTTC